This T cell receptor beta chain was identified during a study of shared clonotypes between healthy human individuals. At deep level, the assay was performed. Data came from immunoSEQ multiplex PCR; TCRdb stores just in-frame clones and leaves some out. The sample records a few million clones, almost 96% being singletons. Note on this clone: At the DNA level, this CDR3 is encoded by other sequences in the same sample as well.

CDR3 length equals 15 residues. CDR1 is MGHRA, CDR2 YSYEKL, per germline. Trimming took off 0 bases at V and 0 bases at J, with 8 bases between the two ends. The source material was naive CD4+ T cells sorted from blood. Noted subset: CD45RA+ positively selected. This TCR was recovered from a man in his late teens or twenties in good health. This sequence joins TRBV4-1 and TRBJ1-2; D might be TRBD1 (5 bases). The CDR3 here is CASSQEGGANYGYTF. The DNA for the CDR3 is TGCGCCAGCAGCCAAGAAGGAGGGGCTAACTATGGCTACACCTTC.